Listed below are T cell receptor beta chains from one sample, sequenced in a study of T cell repertoires in cytomegalovirus infection. TCRdb recomputed calls from the reads with MiXCR, one row per CDR3 protein. The data contain some 300,000 distinct CDR3 sequences, 15% to 20% of them singletons. Sequenced sample: PBMCs. The receptors derive from a human donor in good health (CMV status not recorded). Some clones in this sample may be carry-over from other donors' samples. CDR3s include the opening cysteine and the closing phenylalanine or tryptophan. Fields, in order: V gene, D gene, clone size, J gene, CDR3 DNA, CDR3 protein. D genes are given only for firm matches. Clone size is not always given. Where it is, it says once, few, many or a class for expanded clones.

V: TRBV7-9; D: TRBD1; size: many; J: TRBJ2-7; DNA: TGTGCCAGCAGCGCCCAGACAGGGAAGGGCTACGAGCAGTACTTC; CDR3: CASSAQTGKGYEQYF
V: TRBV27; D: TRBD1; size: few; J: TRBJ2-1; DNA: TGTGCCAGCAGTTCCCCGGGACAGCGAGGTTACTACAATGAGCAGTTCTTC; CDR3: CASSSPGQRGYYNEQFF
V: TRBV15; D: -; size: -; J: TRBJ1-5; DNA: TGTGCCACCAGCAGAGATTCTATCAGGGTCGGAGGAAGAGGGCCCCAGCATTTT; CDR3: CATSRDSIRVGGRGPQHF
V: TRBV5-4; D: TRBD2; size: -; J: TRBJ2-7; DNA: TGTGCCAGCAGCCCCGGGGGGGCAGGGAGGATCTACGAGCAGTACTTC; CDR3: CASSPGGAGRIYEQYF
V: TRBV5-1; D: -; size: -; J: TRBJ2-6; DNA: TGCGCCAGCACCCGGGTGGGCTCTGGGGCCAACGTCCTGACTTTC; CDR3: CASTRVGSGANVLTF
V: TRBV18; D: -; size: few; J: TRBJ2-5; DNA: TGTGCCAGCTCACCACCGACAGGACAACAAGAGACCCAGTACTTC; CDR3: CASSPPTGQQETQYF
V: TRBV19; D: -; size: many; J: TRBJ2-1; DNA: TGTGCCAGTAGTATCGGGGGAGCAGGGCCTTATGATGAGCAGTTCTTC; CDR3: CASSIGGAGPYDEQFF
V: TRBV5-6; D: TRBD2; size: -; J: TRBJ2-1; DNA: TGTGCCAGCAGCGGGGTGGGGGGGAATGAGCAGTTCTTC; CDR3: CASSGVGGNEQFF
V: TRBV7-2; D: -; size: many; J: TRBJ1-3; DNA: TGTGCCAGCAGCTTAGATATGGGAGGGCGAAACACCATATATTTT; CDR3: CASSLDMGGRNTIYF
V: TRBV7-9; D: -; size: many; J: TRBJ2-7; DNA: TGTGCCAGCAGCTTGAGGGCAGGTGGGAACGAGCAGTACTTC; CDR3: CASSLRAGGNEQYF
V: TRBV6-8; D: TRBD1; size: -; J: TRBJ2-3; DNA: TGTGCCAGCGGACAGGGGGCAGATACGCAGTATTTT; CDR3: CASGQGADTQYF
V: TRBV28; D: TRBD1; size: many; J: TRBJ1-4; DNA: TGTGCCAGCAGTTTACCTCAGGGGGCGGCTAATGAAAAACTGTTTTTT; CDR3: CASSLPQGAANEKLFF
V: TRBV7-9; D: TRBD1; size: -; J: TRBJ2-7; DNA: TGTGCCAGCAGCTGGGGACAGGGGGCAGAGGAGCAGTACTTC; CDR3: CASSWGQGAEEQYF
V: TRBV7-9; D: TRBD2; size: few; J: TRBJ2-3; DNA: TGTGCCAGCAGCACCAGCGGGGGGCCCACAGATACGCAGTATTTT; CDR3: CASSTSGGPTDTQYF
V: TRBV7-9; D: -; size: few; J: TRBJ2-1; DNA: TGTGCCAGCAGCTTACGTGGGACACCTTACAATGAGCAGTTCTTC; CDR3: CASSLRGTPYNEQFF
V: TRBV20-1; D: -; size: few; J: TRBJ2-5; DNA: TGCAGTGCTCACCGGGACCTTAAAGAGACCCAGTACTTC; CDR3: CSAHRDLKETQYF
V: TRBV7-2; D: TRBD1; size: -; J: TRBJ1-1; DNA: TGTGCCAGCAGCTTCGGACAGGGAGTCTTTAGGAACACTGAAGCTTTCTTT; CDR3: CASSFGQGVFRNTEAFF
V: TRBV10-3; D: -; size: many; J: TRBJ2-3; DNA: TGTGCCATCATGGTACAGGGAGGAGATACGCAGTATTTT; CDR3: CAIMVQGGDTQYF
V: TRBV10-3; D: -; size: many; J: TRBJ1-1; DNA: TGTGCCATCAGTGGGGGAGGGAGCACTGAAGCTTTCTTT; CDR3: CAISGGGSTEAFF
V: TRBV7-2; D: TRBD1; size: many; J: TRBJ2-2; DNA: TGTGCCAGCAGCTTAAGGGGACAGGGGAACACCGGGGAGCTGTTTTTT; CDR3: CASSLRGQGNTGELFF
V: TRBV24-1; D: TRBD2; size: many; J: TRBJ2-1; DNA: TGTGCCACCAGTGATGGGACTAGCTCCTACAATGAGCAGTTCTTC; CDR3: CATSDGTSSYNEQFF
V: TRBV4-1; D: -; size: many; J: TRBJ1-6; DNA: TGCGCCAGCAGCCAAGGCAGGGGCTCACCCCTCCACTTT; CDR3: CASSQGRGSPLHF
V: TRBV5-4; D: TRBD2; size: -; J: TRBJ2-7; DNA: TGTGCCAGCAGCAAGGGACTAGCGATTCTCGACGAGCAGTACTTC; CDR3: CASSKGLAILDEQYF
V: TRBV29-1; D: -; size: -; J: TRBJ1-1; DNA: TGCAGCGCCGGTGACAACATGAACACTGAAGCTTTCTTT; CDR3: CSAGDNMNTEAFF
V: TRBV4-1; D: TRBD2; size: few; J: TRBJ2-1; DNA: TGCGCCAGCAGCCAAGATGCGGGACTAGCGGGGAACAATGAGCAGTTCTTC; CDR3: CASSQDAGLAGNNEQFF
V: TRBV27; D: TRBD2; size: many; J: TRBJ2-4; DNA: TGTGCCAGCAGCCCGGACGGGGGGTATGGCATTCAGTACTTC; CDR3: CASSPDGGYGIQYF
V: TRBV7-9; D: -; size: many; J: TRBJ2-6; DNA: TGTGCCAGCAGACCTCCAGGGCCTGGGGCCAACGTCCTGACTTTC; CDR3: CASRPPGPGANVLTF
V: TRBV5-6; D: -; size: -; J: TRBJ1-2; DNA: TGTGCCAGCAGCTTGAAGGGGCTGGGTGGCTACACCTTC; CDR3: CASSLKGLGGYTF
V: TRBV4-3; D: TRBD1; size: -; J: TRBJ1-2; DNA: TGCGCCAGCAGCCAAGAGCCAGGGGGCTATGGCTACACCTTC; CDR3: CASSQEPGGYGYTF
V: TRBV2; D: -; size: -; J: TRBJ2-3; DNA: TGTGCCAGCAGTAATTCAGAAACCACAGATACGCAGTATTTT; CDR3: CASSNSETTDTQYF
V: TRBV29-1; D: -; size: -; J: TRBJ2-7; DNA: TGCAGCGTTGGGGGTACGCAGGGGCGGCAATCCTACGAGCAGTACTTC; CDR3: CSVGGTQGRQSYEQYF
V: TRBV7-2; D: -; size: many; J: TRBJ2-7; DNA: TGTGCCAGCAGCTTATTCGAGGGGAACGAGCAGTACTTC; CDR3: CASSLFEGNEQYF
V: TRBV12-3/TRBV12-4; D: -; size: few; J: TRBJ1-1; DNA: TGTGCCAGCACCAAAAGTAGAGTTCTGAACACTGAAGCTTTCTTT; CDR3: CASTKSRVLNTEAFF
V: TRBV19; D: TRBD1; size: many; J: TRBJ1-6; DNA: TGTGCCAGTAGCAGTCTCAGGACAGGGGGCGTTTCACCCCTCCACTTT; CDR3: CASSSLRTGGVSPLHF
V: TRBV28; D: -; size: few; J: TRBJ2-7; DNA: TGTGCCAGCACGACGGGGACCTCCTACGAGCAGTACTTC; CDR3: CASTTGTSYEQYF
V: TRBV28; D: TRBD1; size: -; J: TRBJ1-1; DNA: TGTGCCAGCAGCCCTCCGGGACAGGGGGTTGGTGTGGTTGAAGCTTTCTTT; CDR3: CASSPPGQGVGVVEAFF
V: TRBV28; D: -; size: -; J: TRBJ1-2; DNA: TGTGCCAGCAGTTCCCGCTCCCCGAGGGGCTACACCTTC; CDR3: CASSSRSPRGYTF
V: TRBV11-2; D: -; size: -; J: TRBJ2-2; DNA: TGTGCCAGCAGCTTCCGTGGTGGGCTGTTTTTT; CDR3: CASSFRGGLFF
V: TRBV7-6; D: TRBD2; size: many; J: TRBJ2-7; DNA: TGTGCCAGCAGCTTCTTCCCGGGACTAGCAACTCGGGAGCAGTACTTC; CDR3: CASSFFPGLATREQYF
V: TRBV12-3/TRBV12-4; D: TRBD1; size: many; J: TRBJ1-5; DNA: TGTGCCAGCACAAGACAGGGGGCGGTTGGGAATCAGCCCCAGCATTTT; CDR3: CASTRQGAVGNQPQHF
V: TRBV6-5; D: -; size: many; J: TRBJ1-4; DNA: TGTGCCAGCAGTTACTCCCGGGGGCCGGAGGTAAAACTGTTTTTT; CDR3: CASSYSRGPEVKLFF
V: TRBV20-1; D: -; size: many; J: TRBJ2-5; DNA: TGCAGTGCTAGGTTGGGGCTAGCCCAAGAGACCCAGTACTTC; CDR3: CSARLGLAQETQYF
V: TRBV19; D: -; size: -; J: TRBJ2-7; DNA: TGTGCCTTGAGGTACCACTCCTACGAGCAGTACTTC; CDR3: CALRYHSYEQYF
V: TRBV5-1; D: -; size: -; J: TRBJ2-2; DNA: TGCGCCAGCAGCCCGGGCGGGACGAGAAACACCGGGGAGCTGTTTTTT; CDR3: CASSPGGTRNTGELFF